One sample yielded the 10 T cell receptor beta chains listed below, sequenced in a study of T cells after yellow fever vaccination. TCRdb independently ran MiXCR on the 5' RACE reads; one entry per CDR3 protein. The top ten hold roughly a quarter of the sample, which has some 350,000 distinct CDR3 sequences, 3.5% to 4.5% seen once. This specimen was PBMCs, taken 5 days after the yellow fever booster vaccination. These receptors all stem from a man aged 18 to 29 who received the YFV17D yellow fever vaccine.

This clonotype has ten or more counts. The chain joins TRBV6-1 to TRBJ1-2; 7 bases match TRBD1. V was clipped by 5 bases and J by 5 bases; unmatched bases: 5. CDR3 length equals 13 residues. CDR1 MNHNS and CDR2 SASEGT come from the germline V gene. As DNA, the CDR3 is TGTGCCAGCAGTATCGGGACAGAGTATGGCTACACCTTC. It translates to CASSIGTEYGYTF.

The chain recombines TRBV5-4 with TRBJ1-2, with 10 bases identical to TRBD1. The CDR3 contains 15 residues. The junction had 3 bases not matched to a gene; V was cut back by 2 bases and J by 2 bases. CDR1 and CDR2 from the germline V gene are SGHNT and YYREEE (reference sequence). CDR3 in DNA: TGTGCCAGCAGCTTCCCGGGACAGGGGAACTATGGCTACACCTTC. Encoded protein: CASSFPGQGNYGYTF.

The J gene is TRBJ2-1, the V gene TRBV29-1; TRBD2 aligns across 10 bases. Looked up from germline, CDR1 is SQVTM and CDR2 is ANQGSEA. V lost 4 bases and J lost 9; bases outside the gene matches: 9. CDR3 length equals 14 residues. CDR3 bases: TGCAGCGTTGGCAGCCTAGCGGGGGTGAGTGAGCAGTTCTTC. It translates to CSVGSLAGVSEQFF.

The V gene is TRBV6-2 or TRBV6-3, the J gene TRBJ1-5; perhaps TRBD1 as D (5 bases). Between the trimmed V and J ends, which lost 2 bases and 9 bases, there was a span of 17 bases. Germline CDR1 and CDR2: MNHEY and SVGEGT. The CDR3 covers 15 residues. CDR3 protein: CASSYPGRGFSPQHF. The CDR3 DNA sequence: TGTGCCAGCAGTTACCCCGGTAGGGGTTTTTCGCCCCAGCATTTT.

This clonotype was counted many times. The chain links TRBV5-1 to TRBJ1-2; unclear D gene. CDR1 and CDR2 (germline): SGHRS, YFSETQ. CDR3 length: 13 residues. V shed 4 bases and J shed 2 bases, with 9 bases lying between them. The CDR3: CASSPPQNYGYTF. In DNA form, the CDR3 reads TGCGCCAGCAGCCCGCCTCAGAACTATGGCTACACCTTC.

The chain uses TRBV10-3 and TRBJ2-3; possibly TRBD1 or TRBD2 for D (7 bases each). The CDR3 consists of 18 residues. With 6 bases removed from V and 5 bases from J, the gap between germline ends came to 27 bases. CDR1 ENHRY and CDR2 SYGVKD come from the germline V gene. DNA of the CDR3: TGTGCCATCAGGGAAACAGGGGTAAATTCGGGGGGCCTAGATACGCAGTATTTT. This translates into CAIRETGVNSGGLDTQYF.

This clonotype was observed at least ten times. The V gene is TRBV29-1, the J gene TRBJ1-1; TRBD1 might be the D (6 bases). The CDR3 has 13 amino acids. Germline-derived CDR1 and CDR2 are SQVTM and ANQGSEA. Trimming took off 7 bases at V and 4 bases at J, with 16 bases between the two ends. The CDR3 DNA reads as TGCAGCGCGCACAGGGACATGGGCACTGAAGCTTTCTTT. Translation: CSAHRDMGTEAFF.

This clonotype was observed at least ten times. The CDR3 bases are TGTGCCAGCAGCCAAGGAAGGGGGATGGAGACCCAGTACTTC. This translates into CASSQGRGMETQYF. This sequence joins TRBV4-2 and TRBJ2-5, with a possible D match to TRBD1 (6 bases). In germline, CDR1 is LGHNA, CDR2 YNFKEQ. The V and J ends lost 1 base and 5 bases respectively, with 11 bases between them. The CDR3 is 14 amino acids.

This clonotype was recorded a few times. This rearrangement joins TRBV27 to TRBJ2-7, with 12 bases matching TRBD1. CDR3 length equals 14 residues. The ends lost 5 bases at V and 5 bases at J; junction bases unmatched: 4. CDR1 is MNHEY, CDR2 SMNVEV, per germline (reference sequence). As DNA, the CDR3 is TGTGCCAGCAGTATAGGGACAGGGGGCGACGAGCAGTACGTC. It translates to CASSIGTGGDEQYV.

This clonotype has a handful of counts. The gene calls are TRBV9 and TRBJ2-2, with a tentative D call TRBD2 (6 bases). The CDR3 sequence is 17 residues long. The ends were cut back, 0 bases at V and 6 bases at J, with 18 bases in the middle. Germline assignment: CDR1 SGDLS and CDR2 YYNGEE. The CDR3 nucleotides are TGTGCCAGCAGCGTAGATAGCGGAGGAAGGTGGCCCGGGGAGCTGTTTTTT. Residues: CASSVDSGGRWPGELFF.